This is a list of T cell receptor beta chains from one sample in a study of post-analysis software for immune sequencing data. TCRdb re-called the PCR reads with MiXCR, one entry per CDR3 protein. The sample contains some 700,000 distinct CDR3 sequences, around 60% of which appear only once. Source material: blood. The receptor set was obtained from a girl between 2 and 10 years old with multiple sclerosis. Each CDR3 is given with its conserved first and last residue. The D gene is left open where the match is weak. The size field is filled for only some rows; it gives once, few, many or a size class.

clone size	CDR3 length	V gene	D gene	J gene	CDR3 protein	CDR3 DNA
.	12	TRBV7-2	.	TRBJ2-5	CASSRPQETQYF	TGTGCCAGCAGTCGCCCCCAAGAGACCCAGTACTTC
.	15	TRBV9	TRBD2	TRBJ2-7	CASSPMGTSGYEQYF	TGTGCCAGCAGCCCGATGGGGACTAGCGGGTACGAGCAGTACTTC
.	15	TRBV5-1	TRBD1	TRBJ2-3	CASSLGDRSADTQYF	TGCGCCAGCAGCTTGGGGGACAGGAGTGCAGATACGCAGTATTTT
once	13	TRBV7-3	.	TRBJ2-7	CASSLAPEYGQYF	TGTGCCAGCAGCTTAGCCCCGGAGTACGGGCAGTACTTC
.	13	TRBV20-1	TRBD1	TRBJ2-5	CSAREGQQETQYF	TGCAGTGCTAGAGAGGGACAGCAAGAGACCCAGTACTTC
.	14	TRBV7-9	TRBD1	TRBJ1-1	CASTQLPGQGKAFF	TGTGCCAGCACCCAACTTCCGGGACAGGGTAAAGCTTTCTTT
.	16	TRBV5-1	TRBD1	TRBJ2-1	CASSLNWDRGFSEQFF	TGCGCCAGCAGCTTGAACTGGGACAGGGGGTTTAGTGAGCAGTTCTTC
.	16	TRBV4-3	TRBD1	TRBJ1-4	CASSPEPGQGLGKLFF	TGCGCCAGCAGCCCAGAACCGGGACAGGGTTTAGGAAAACTGTTTTTT
.	18	TRBV7-8	.	TRBJ1-1	CASSLLSGVRRENTEAFF	TGTGCCAGCAGCTTACTTTCGGGCGTCAGGCGTGAGAACACTGAAGCTTTCTTT
.	14	TRBV29-1	.	TRBJ2-3	CSANLGQIADTQYF	TGCAGCGCTAACCTCGGACAGATTGCAGATACGCAGTATTTT
.	13	TRBV10-3	.	TRBJ2-5	CAISDGPRETQYF	TGTGCCATCAGTGACGGACCGCGAGAGACCCAGTACTTC